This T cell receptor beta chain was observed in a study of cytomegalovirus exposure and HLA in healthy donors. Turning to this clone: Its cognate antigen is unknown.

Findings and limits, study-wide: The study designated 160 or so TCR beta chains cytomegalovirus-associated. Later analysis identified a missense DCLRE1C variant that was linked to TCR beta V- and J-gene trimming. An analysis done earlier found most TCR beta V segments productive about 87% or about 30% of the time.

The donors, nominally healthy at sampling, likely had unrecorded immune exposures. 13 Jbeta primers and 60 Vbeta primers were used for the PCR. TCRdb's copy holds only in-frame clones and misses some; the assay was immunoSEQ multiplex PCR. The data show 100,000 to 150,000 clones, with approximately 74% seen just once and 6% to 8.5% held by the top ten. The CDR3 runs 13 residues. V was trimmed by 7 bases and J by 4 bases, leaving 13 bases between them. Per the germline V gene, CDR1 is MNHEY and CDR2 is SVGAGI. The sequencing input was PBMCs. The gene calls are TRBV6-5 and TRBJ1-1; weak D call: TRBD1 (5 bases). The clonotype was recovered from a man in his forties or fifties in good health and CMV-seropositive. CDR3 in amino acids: CASTISGGTEAFF. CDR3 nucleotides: TGTGCCAGCACCATTTCGGGGGGCACTGAAGCTTTCTTT.